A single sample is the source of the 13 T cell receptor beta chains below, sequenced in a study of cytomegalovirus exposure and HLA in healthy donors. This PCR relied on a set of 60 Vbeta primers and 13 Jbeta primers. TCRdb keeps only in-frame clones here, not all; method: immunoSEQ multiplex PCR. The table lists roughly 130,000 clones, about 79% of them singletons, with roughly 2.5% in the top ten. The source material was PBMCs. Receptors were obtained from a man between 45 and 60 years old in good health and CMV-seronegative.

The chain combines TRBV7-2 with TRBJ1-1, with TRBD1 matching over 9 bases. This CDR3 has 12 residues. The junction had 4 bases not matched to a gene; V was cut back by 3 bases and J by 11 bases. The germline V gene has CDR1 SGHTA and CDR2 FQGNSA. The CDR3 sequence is CASSFDRGFAFF. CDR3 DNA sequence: TGTGCCAGCAGCTTTGACAGGGGGTTTGCTTTCTTT.

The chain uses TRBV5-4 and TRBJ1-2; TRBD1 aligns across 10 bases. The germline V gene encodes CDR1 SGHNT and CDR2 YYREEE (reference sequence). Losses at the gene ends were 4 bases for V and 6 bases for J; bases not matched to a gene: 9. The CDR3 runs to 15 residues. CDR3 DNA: TGTGCCAGCAGCCCACTGACAGGGGGCGGCCATGGCTACACCTTC. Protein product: CASSPLTGGGHGYTF.

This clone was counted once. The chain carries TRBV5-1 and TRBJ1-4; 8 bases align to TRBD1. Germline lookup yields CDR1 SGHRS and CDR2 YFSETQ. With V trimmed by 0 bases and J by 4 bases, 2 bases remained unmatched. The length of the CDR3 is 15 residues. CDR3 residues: CASSLGTGHNEKLFF. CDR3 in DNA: TGCGCCAGCAGCTTGGGGACAGGGCATAATGAAAAACTGTTTTTT.

The CDR3 nucleotides are TGCGCCAGCACCTACGGGATTACTAGCACAGATACGCAGTATTTT. Its translation: CASTYGITSTDTQYF. V and J are TRBV5-1 and TRBJ2-3, with a tentative D call TRBD2 (5 bases). The CDR3 contains 15 residues. Trimming took off 6 bases at V and 0 bases at J, with 14 bases between the two ends. The germline V gene encodes CDR1 SGHRS and CDR2 YFSETQ.

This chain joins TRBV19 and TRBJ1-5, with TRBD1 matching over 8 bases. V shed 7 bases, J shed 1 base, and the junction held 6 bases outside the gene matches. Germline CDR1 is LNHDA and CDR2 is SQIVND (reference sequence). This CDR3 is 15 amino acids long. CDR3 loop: CASTRGPGSNQPQHF. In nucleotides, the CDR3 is TGTGCCAGTACCAGGGGGCCGGGAAGCAATCAGCCCCAGCATTTT.

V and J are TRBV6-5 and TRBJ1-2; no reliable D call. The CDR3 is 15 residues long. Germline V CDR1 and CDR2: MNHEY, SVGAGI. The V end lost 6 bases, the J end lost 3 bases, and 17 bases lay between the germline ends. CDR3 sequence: CASSPGDRPDYGYTF. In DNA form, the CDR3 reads TGTGCCAGCAGCCCCGGGGATCGCCCCGACTATGGCTACACCTTC.

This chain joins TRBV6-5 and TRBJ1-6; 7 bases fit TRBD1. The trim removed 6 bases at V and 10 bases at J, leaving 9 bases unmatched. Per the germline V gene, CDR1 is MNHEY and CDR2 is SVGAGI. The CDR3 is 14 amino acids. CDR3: CASSLNDRVSPLHF. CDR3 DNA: TGTGCCAGCAGCCTGAACGACAGGGTATCACCCCTCCACTTT.

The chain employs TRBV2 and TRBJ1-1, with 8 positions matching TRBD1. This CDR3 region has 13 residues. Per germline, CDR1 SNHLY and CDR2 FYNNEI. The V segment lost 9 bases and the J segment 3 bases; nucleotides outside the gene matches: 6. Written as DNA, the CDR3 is TGTGCCAGTACGGACAGGGAGGACACTGAAGCTTTCTTT. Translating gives CASTDREDTEAFF. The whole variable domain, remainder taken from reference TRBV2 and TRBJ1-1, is EPEVTQTPSHQVTQMGQEVILRCVPISNHLYFYWYRQILGQKVEFLVSFYNNEISEKSEIFDDQFSVERPDGSNFTLKIRSTKLEDSAMYFCASTDREDTEAFFGQGTRLTVV.

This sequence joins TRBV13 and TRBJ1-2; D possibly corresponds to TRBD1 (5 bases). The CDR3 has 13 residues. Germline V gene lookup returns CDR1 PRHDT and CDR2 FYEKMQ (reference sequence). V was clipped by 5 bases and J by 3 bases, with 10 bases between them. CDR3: CASSQSGYYGYTF. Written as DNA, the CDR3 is TGTGCCAGCAGCCAATCAGGGTACTATGGCTACACCTTC.

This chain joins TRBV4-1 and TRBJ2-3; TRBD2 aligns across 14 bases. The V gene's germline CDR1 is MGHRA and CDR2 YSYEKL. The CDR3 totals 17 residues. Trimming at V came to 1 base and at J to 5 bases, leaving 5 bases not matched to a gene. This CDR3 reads CASSQGRLAGGQDTQYF. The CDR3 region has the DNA TGCGCCAGCAGCCAAGGGAGACTAGCGGGGGGGCAAGATACGCAGTATTTT.

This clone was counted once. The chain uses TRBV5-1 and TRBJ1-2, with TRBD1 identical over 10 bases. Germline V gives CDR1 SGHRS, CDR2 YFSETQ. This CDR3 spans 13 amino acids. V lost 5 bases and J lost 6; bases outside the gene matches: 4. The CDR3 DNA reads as TGCGCCAGCAGTTTCGGACAGGGGGATGGCTACACCTTC. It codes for CASSFGQGDGYTF.

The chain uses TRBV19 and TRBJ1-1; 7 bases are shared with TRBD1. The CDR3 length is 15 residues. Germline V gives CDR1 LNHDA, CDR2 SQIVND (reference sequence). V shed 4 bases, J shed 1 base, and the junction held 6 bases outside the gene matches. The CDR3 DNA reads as TGTGCCAGTAGTACTGACAGGGCACCGAACACTGAAGCTTTCTTT. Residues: CASSTDRAPNTEAFF.

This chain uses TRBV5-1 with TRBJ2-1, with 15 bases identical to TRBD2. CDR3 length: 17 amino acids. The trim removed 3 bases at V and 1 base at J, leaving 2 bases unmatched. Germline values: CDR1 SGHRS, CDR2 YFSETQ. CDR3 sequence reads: CASSSGLAGGSYNEQFF. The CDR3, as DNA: TGCGCCAGCAGCTCCGGACTAGCGGGGGGGTCCTACAATGAGCAGTTCTTC.